This T cell receptor beta chain appears in the sequencing data of a study of CD8+ T cells in alopecia areata. cDNA prepared by RNA extraction and subsequent reverse transcription served as the template for sequencing. The table came from immunoSEQ multiplex PCR; TCRdb's copy has only in-frame clones and leaves some out. The sample contains almost 250,000 clones, about 68% of which appear only once. In its sample, this clone was seen once. Source: CD4+ T cells sorted from blood, taken at week 0. This sequence originates from a human donor with alopecia areata.

The CDR3 region is CASGQEGNTIYF. The CDR3 region has the DNA TGTGCCAGTGGGCAGGAAGGGAACACCATATATTTT. The chain carries TRBV9 and TRBJ1-3; the D is unclear. V was shortened by 8 bases and J by 7 bases, with 13 bases between the two germline ends. CDR1 and CDR2 from the germline V gene are SGDLS and YYNGEE. CDR3 size: 12 residues.